This entry is about one T cell receptor (beta chain). The sample originates from a study of T cell responses to AZD1222 COVID-19 vaccine. CDR1 MNHEY and CDR2 SVGEGT come from the germline V gene. J was trimmed by 0 bases and V by 5 bases; bases with no gene match: 4. The CDR3 totals 15 residues. Only in-frame clones appear in the TCRdb table, and some are missing; sequencing was by immunoSEQ multiplex PCR. The sample contains about 140,000 clones, about 94% of which appear only once. The chain is built from TRBV6-2 or TRBV6-3 and TRBJ1-5; TRBD1 aligns across 7 bases. The source material was peripheral blood, sampled 28 days after the second AZD1222 dose. The receptor's source is an adult who received the AZD1222 COVID-19 vaccine. CDR3 DNA sequence: TGTGCCAGCAGTATGGGACAGTATAGCAATCAGCCCCAGCATTTT. Translating it yields CASSMGQYSNQPQHF.